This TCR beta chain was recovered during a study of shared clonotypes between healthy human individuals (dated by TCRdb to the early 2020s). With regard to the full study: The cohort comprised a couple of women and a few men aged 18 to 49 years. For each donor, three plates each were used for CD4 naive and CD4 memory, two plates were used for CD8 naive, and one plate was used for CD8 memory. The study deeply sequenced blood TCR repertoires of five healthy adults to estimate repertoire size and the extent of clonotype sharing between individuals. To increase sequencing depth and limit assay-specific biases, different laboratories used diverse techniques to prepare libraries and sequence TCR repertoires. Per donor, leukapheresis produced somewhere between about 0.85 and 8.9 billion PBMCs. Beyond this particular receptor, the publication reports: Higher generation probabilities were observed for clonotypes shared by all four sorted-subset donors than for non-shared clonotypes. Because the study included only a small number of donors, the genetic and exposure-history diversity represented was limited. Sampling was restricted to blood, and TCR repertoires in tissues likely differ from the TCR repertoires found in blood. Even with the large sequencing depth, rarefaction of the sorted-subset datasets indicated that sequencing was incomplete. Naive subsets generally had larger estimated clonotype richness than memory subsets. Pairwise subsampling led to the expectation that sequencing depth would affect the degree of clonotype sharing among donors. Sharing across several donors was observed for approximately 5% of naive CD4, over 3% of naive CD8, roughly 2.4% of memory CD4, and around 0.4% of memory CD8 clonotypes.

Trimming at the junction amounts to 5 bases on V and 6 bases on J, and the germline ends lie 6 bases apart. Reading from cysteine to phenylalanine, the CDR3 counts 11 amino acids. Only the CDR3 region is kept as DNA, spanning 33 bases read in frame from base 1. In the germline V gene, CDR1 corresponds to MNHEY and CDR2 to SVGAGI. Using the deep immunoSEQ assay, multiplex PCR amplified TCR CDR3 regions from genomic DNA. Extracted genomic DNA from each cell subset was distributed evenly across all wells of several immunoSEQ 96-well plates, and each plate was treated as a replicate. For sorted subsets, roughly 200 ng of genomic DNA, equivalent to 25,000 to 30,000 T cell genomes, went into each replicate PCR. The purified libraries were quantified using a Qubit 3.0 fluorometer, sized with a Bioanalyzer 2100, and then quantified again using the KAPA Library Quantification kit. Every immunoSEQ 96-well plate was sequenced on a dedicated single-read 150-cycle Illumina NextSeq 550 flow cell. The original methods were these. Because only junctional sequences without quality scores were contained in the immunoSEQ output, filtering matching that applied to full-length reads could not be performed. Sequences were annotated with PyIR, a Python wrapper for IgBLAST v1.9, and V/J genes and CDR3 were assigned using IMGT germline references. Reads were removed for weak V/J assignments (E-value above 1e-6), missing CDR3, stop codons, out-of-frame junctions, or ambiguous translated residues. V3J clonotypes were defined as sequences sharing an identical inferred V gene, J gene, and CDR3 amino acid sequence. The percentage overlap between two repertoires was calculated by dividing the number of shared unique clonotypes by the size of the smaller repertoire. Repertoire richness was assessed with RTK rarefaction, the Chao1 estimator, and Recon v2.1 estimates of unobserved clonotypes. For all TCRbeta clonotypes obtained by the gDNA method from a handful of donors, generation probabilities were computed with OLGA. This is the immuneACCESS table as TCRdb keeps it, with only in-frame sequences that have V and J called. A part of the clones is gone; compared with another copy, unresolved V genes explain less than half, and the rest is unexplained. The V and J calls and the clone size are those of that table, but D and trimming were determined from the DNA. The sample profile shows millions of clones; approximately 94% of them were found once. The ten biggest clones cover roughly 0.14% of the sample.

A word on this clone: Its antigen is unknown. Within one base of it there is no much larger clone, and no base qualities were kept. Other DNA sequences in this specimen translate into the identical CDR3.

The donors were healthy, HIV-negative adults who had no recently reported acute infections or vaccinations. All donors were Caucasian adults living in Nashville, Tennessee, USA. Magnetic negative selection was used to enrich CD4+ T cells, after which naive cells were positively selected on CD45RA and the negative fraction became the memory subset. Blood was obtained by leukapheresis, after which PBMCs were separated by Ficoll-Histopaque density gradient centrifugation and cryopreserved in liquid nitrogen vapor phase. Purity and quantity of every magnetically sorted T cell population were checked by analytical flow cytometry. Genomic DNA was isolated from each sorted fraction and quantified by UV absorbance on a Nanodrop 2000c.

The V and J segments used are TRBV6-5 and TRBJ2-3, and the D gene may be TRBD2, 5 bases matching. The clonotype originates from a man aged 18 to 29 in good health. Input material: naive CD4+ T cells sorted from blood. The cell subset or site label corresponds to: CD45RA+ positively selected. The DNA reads TGTGCCAGCAGTCGCGGGGATACGCAGTATTTT. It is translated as CASSRGDTQYF.